A selection of T cell receptor beta chains follows, all from one sample in a study of T cells expressing NK-cell markers. TCRdb reanalyzed the 5' RACE reads and collapses them to one entry per CDR3 protein, without DNA. The table for this sample gives hundreds of thousands of distinct CDR3 sequences. The specimen sequenced was blood T cells: a sorted CD56 or NKG2C T cell subset, CD4+ or CD8+ T cells, or bulk PBMC T cells (not recorded which). The source of these receptors is a man between 18 and 69 years old in good health. Each CDR3 is given with its conserved first and last residue.

v_call: TRBV9
j_call: TRBJ2-1
cdr3_aa: CASSKRGIGGDNEQFF

v_call: TRBV29-1
j_call: TRBJ1-3
cdr3_aa: CSVSGTGGLSGNTIYF

v_call: TRBV6-1
j_call: TRBJ2-7
cdr3_aa: CASRTTGENSYEQYF

v_call: TRBV7-8
j_call: TRBJ1-4
cdr3_aa: CASSPNGGFTNEKLFF

v_call: TRBV6-1
j_call: TRBJ1-2
cdr3_aa: CASINPQDSNYGYTF

v_call: TRBV6-2/TRBV6-3
j_call: TRBJ2-6
cdr3_aa: CASSPNAPGQGASGANVLTF

v_call: TRBV2
j_call: TRBJ1-3
cdr3_aa: CASSVDGSGNTIYF

v_call: TRBV15
j_call: TRBJ2-1
cdr3_aa: CATSRSFLGEVEQFF

v_call: TRBV12-3/TRBV12-4
j_call: TRBJ2-7
cdr3_aa: CASRPGLAGKYEQYF

v_call: TRBV6-2/TRBV6-3
j_call: TRBJ1-1
cdr3_aa: CASSPNLPNTEAFF

v_call: TRBV6-1
j_call: TRBJ1-5
cdr3_aa: CASRTSGNQPQHF

v_call: TRBV12-3/TRBV12-4
j_call: TRBJ1-2
cdr3_aa: CASSPTELGYYGYTF

v_call: TRBV20-1
j_call: TRBJ2-5
cdr3_aa: CSAPTERLAGGTQETQYF

v_call: TRBV12-3/TRBV12-4
j_call: TRBJ2-3
cdr3_aa: CASSLFRSSSTDTQYF

v_call: TRBV7-9
j_call: TRBJ1-2
cdr3_aa: CASSPRGGLGYTF

v_call: TRBV25-1
j_call: TRBJ2-5
cdr3_aa: CASSEGDRANQETQYF

v_call: TRBV5-1
j_call: TRBJ1-1
cdr3_aa: CASTNRGNTEAFF

v_call: TRBV21-1
j_call: TRBJ2-2
cdr3_aa: CASKISGGTNTGELFF

v_call: TRBV20-1
j_call: TRBJ1-1
cdr3_aa: CSARGSELNTEAFF

v_call: TRBV24-1
j_call: TRBJ2-1
cdr3_aa: CATRRWNNEQFF

v_call: TRBV19
j_call: TRBJ1-5
cdr3_aa: CASSTGTVSNQPQHF

v_call: TRBV11-1
j_call: TRBJ2-1
cdr3_aa: CASSVGLAQYNEQFF

v_call: TRBV6-5
j_call: TRBJ1-1
cdr3_aa: CASSYSQTGEGWKAFF

v_call: TRBV5-1
j_call: TRBJ2-2
cdr3_aa: CASSLTGTPNTGELFF

v_call: TRBV5-1
j_call: TRBJ2-1
cdr3_aa: CASSKPPPRVEQFF

v_call: TRBV6-2/TRBV6-3
j_call: TRBJ2-5
cdr3_aa: CASRRLAWETQYF

v_call: TRBV11-2
j_call: TRBJ2-5
cdr3_aa: CASSHRVGGVGETQYF

v_call: TRBV25-1
j_call: TRBJ2-2
cdr3_aa: CASSDPARVAGELFF

v_call: TRBV27
j_call: TRBJ1-1
cdr3_aa: CASSSYANRAASTEAFF

v_call: TRBV29-1
j_call: TRBJ2-7
cdr3_aa: CSVPGEGTGNYEQYF

v_call: TRBV5-1
j_call: TRBJ2-7
cdr3_aa: CASSLALGGFSSYEQYF

v_call: TRBV2
j_call: TRBJ2-3
cdr3_aa: CASTPHRPNTDTQYF

v_call: TRBV12-3/TRBV12-4
j_call: TRBJ2-7
cdr3_aa: CASSPGRGASYEQYF

v_call: TRBV6-1
j_call: TRBJ1-3
cdr3_aa: CASSEGAGTGNTIYF

v_call: TRBV28
j_call: TRBJ1-2
cdr3_aa: CASSLGGSHGYTF

v_call: TRBV5-1
j_call: TRBJ2-1
cdr3_aa: CASRNNNEQFF

v_call: TRBV12-3/TRBV12-4
j_call: TRBJ2-7
cdr3_aa: CASRGQGSDEQYF

v_call: TRBV20-1
j_call: TRBJ1-4
cdr3_aa: CSARLALNEKLFF

v_call: TRBV4-2
j_call: TRBJ1-6
cdr3_aa: CASSQDAGRGNSPLHF

v_call: TRBV2
j_call: TRBJ1-1
cdr3_aa: CASSADHSGAFF

v_call: TRBV15
j_call: TRBJ2-5
cdr3_aa: CATSLFGRGQTQYF

v_call: TRBV7-9
j_call: TRBJ1-1
cdr3_aa: CASSLVGKVTEAFF

v_call: TRBV20-1
j_call: TRBJ1-4
cdr3_aa: CSARVRKSGEKLFF

v_call: TRBV20-1
j_call: TRBJ2-5
cdr3_aa: CSARDLSEAEETQYF